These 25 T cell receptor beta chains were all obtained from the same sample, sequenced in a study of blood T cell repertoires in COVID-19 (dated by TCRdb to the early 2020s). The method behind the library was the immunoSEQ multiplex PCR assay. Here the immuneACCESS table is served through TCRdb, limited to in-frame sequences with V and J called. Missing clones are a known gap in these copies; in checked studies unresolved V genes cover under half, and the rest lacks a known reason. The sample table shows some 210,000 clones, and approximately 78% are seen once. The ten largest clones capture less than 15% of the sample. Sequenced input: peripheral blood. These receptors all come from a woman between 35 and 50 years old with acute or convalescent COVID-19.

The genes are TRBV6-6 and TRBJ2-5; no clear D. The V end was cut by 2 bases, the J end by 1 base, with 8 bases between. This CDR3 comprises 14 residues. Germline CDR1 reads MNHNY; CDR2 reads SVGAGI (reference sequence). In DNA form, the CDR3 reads TGTGCCAGCAGTTACGGCCACACCCAAGAGACCCAGTACTTC. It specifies CASSYGHTQETQYF.

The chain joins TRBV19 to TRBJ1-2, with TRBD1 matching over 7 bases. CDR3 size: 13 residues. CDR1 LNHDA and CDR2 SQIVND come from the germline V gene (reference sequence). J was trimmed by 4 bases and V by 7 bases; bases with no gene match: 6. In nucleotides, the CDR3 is TGTGCCAGTATAGACAGGGATGTCTATGGCTACACCTTC. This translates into CASIDRDVYGYTF.

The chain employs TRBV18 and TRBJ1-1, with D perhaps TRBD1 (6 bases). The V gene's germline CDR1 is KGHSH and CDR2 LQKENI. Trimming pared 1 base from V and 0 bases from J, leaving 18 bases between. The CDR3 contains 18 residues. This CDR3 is CASSPRGGSPDLNTEAFF. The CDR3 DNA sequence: TGTGCCAGCTCACCACGAGGGGGAAGTCCAGACCTGAACACTGAAGCTTTCTTT.

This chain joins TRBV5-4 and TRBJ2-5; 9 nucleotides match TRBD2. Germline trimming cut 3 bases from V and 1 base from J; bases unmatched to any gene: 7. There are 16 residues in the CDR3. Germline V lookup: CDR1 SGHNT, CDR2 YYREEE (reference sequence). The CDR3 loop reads CASSSILAGSQETQYF. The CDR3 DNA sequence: TGTGCCAGCAGCTCAATCCTAGCGGGAAGCCAAGAGACCCAGTACTTC. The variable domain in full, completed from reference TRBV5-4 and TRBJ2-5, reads ETGVTQSPTHLIKTRGQQVTLRCSSQSGHNTVSWYQQALGQGPQFIFQYYREEENGRGNFPPRFSGLQFPNYSSELNVNALELDDSALYLCASSSILAGSQETQYFGPGTRLLVL.

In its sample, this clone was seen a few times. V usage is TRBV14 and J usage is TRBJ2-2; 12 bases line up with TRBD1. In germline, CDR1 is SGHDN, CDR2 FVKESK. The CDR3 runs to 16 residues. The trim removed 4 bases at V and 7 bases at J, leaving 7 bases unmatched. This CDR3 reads CASSRGTGGANGELFF. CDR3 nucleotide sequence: TGTGCCAGCAGCCGAGGGACAGGGGGCGCGAACGGGGAGCTGTTTTTT.

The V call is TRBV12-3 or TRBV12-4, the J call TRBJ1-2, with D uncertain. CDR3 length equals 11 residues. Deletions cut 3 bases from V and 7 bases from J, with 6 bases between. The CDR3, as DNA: TGTGCCAGCAGTTTCCGGAGTGGCTACACCTTC. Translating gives CASSFRSGYTF.

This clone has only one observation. In DNA form, the CDR3 reads TGCAGCTCTATGGATAGCTTTAGCACAGATACGCAGTATTTT. It translates to CSSMDSFSTDTQYF. This rearrangement joins TRBV29-1 to TRBJ2-3; D remains ambiguous. Germline V gene sequence: CDR1 SQVTM, CDR2 ANQGSEA. The CDR3 covers 14 residues. The V and J ends lost 8 bases and 0 bases respectively, with 15 bases between them.

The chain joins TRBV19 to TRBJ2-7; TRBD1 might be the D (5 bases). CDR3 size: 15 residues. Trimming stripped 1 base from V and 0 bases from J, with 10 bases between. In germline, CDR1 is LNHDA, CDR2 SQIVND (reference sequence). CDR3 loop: CASSIVRDSSYEQYF. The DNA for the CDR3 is TGTGCCAGTAGTATAGTTCGCGACAGCTCCTACGAGCAGTACTTC.

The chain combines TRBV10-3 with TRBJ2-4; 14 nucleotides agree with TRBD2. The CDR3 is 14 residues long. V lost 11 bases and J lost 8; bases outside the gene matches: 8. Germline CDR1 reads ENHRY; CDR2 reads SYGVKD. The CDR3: CASGTSGSLDIQYF. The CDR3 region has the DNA TGTGCCTCAGGGACTAGCGGGAGTTTGGACATTCAGTACTTC.

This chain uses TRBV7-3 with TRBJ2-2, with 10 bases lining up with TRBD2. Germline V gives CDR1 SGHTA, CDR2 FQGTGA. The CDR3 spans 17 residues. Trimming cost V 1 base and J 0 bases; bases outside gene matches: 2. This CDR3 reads CASSLSLAGANTGELFF. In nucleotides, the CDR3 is TGTGCCAGCAGCTTAAGTCTAGCGGGGGCGAACACCGGGGAGCTGTTTTTT.

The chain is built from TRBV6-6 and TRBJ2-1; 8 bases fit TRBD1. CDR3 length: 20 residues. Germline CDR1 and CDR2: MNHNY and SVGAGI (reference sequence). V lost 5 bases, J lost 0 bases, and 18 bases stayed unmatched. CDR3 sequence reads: CASSRRQGTPKVDSYNEQFF. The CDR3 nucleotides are TGTGCCAGCAGTCGGCGACAGGGGACGCCCAAGGTTGACTCCTACAATGAGCAGTTCTTC.

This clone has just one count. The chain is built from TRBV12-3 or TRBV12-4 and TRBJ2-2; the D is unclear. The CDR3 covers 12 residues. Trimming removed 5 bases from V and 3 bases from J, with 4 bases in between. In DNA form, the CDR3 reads TGTGCCAGCAGTCCTGACACCGGGGAGCTGTTTTTT. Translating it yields CASSPDTGELFF.

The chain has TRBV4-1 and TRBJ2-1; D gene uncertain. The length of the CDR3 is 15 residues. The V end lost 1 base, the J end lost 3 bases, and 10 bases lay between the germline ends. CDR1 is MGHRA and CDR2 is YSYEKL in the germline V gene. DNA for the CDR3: TGCGCCAGCAGCCAAGTTGAGAGGATCTACAATGAGCAGTTCTTC. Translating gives CASSQVERIYNEQFF.

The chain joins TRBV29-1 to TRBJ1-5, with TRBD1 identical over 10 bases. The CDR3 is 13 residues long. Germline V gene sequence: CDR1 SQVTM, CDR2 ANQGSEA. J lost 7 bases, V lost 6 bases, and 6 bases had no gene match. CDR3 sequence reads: CSVGTGDGQPQHF. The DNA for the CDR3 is TGCAGCGTAGGGACAGGGGACGGGCAGCCCCAGCATTTT.

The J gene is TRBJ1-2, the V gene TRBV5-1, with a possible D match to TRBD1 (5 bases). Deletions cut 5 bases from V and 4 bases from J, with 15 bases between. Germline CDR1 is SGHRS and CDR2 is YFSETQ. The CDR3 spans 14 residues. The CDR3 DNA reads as TGCGCCAGCAGTAAAGGGACTCCGGGCTATGGCTACACCTTC. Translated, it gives CASSKGTPGYGYTF. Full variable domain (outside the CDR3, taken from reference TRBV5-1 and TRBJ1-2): KAGVTQTPRYLIKTRGQQVTLSCSPISGHRSVSWYQQTPGQGLQFLFEYFSETQRNKGNFPGRFSGRQFSNSRSEMNVSTLELGDSALYLCASSKGTPGYGYTFGSGTRLTVV.

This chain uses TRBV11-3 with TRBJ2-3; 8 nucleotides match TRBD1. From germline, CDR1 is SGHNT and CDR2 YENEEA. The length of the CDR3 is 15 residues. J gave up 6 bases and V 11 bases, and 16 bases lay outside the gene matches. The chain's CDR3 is CAGDNRDRPTDTQYF. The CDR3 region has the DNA TGTGCCGGTGACAACCGGGACAGGCCTACGGATACGCAGTATTTT. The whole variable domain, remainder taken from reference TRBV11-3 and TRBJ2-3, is EAGVVQSPRYKIIEKKQPVAFWCNPISGHNTLYWYLQNLGQGPELLIRYENEEAVDDSQLPKDRFSAERLKGVDSTLKIQPAELGDSAVYLCAGDNRDRPTDTQYFGPGTRLTVL.

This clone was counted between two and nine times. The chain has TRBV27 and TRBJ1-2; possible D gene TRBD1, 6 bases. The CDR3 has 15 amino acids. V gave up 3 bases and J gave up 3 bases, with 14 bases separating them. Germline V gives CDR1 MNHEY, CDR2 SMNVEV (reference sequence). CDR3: CASSLGAGGYYGYTF. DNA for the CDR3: TGTGCCAGCAGTTTGGGGGCGGGAGGGTACTATGGCTACACCTTC.

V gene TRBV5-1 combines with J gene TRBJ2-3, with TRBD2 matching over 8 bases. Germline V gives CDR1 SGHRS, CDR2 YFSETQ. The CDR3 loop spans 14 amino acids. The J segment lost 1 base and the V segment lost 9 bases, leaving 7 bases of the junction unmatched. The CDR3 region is CATKSTSGTDTQYF. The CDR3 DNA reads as TGCGCCACCAAATCGACTAGCGGCACAGATACGCAGTATTTT. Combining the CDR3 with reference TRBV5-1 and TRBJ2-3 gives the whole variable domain KAGVTQTPRYLIKTRGQQVTLSCSPISGHRSVSWYQQTPGQGLQFLFEYFSETQRNKGNFPGRFSGRQFSNSRSEMNVSTLELGDSALYLCATKSTSGTDTQYFGPGTRLTVL.

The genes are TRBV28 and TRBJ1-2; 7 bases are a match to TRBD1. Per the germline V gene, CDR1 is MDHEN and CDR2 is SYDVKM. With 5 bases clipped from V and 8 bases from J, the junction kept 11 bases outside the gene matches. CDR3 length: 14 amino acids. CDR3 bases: TGTGCCAGCAGTCCTACGGGGACAGTCCGCGGCTACACCTTC. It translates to CASSPTGTVRGYTF.

In DNA form, the CDR3 reads TGTGCCAGCAGCCCACTTAGGACGGGGGAGCAGTACTTC. It specifies CASSPLRTGEQYF. V is TRBV7-8 and J is TRBJ2-7, with D perhaps TRBD2 (5 bases). V was trimmed by 5 bases and J by 7 bases, leaving 15 bases between them. This CDR3 has 13 residues. Germline V gene data show CDR1 as SGHVS and CDR2 as FQNEAQ. Supplemented by reference TRBV7-8 and TRBJ2-7, the full variable domain reads GAGVSQSPRYKVAKRGQDVALRCDPISGHVSLFWYQQALGQGPEFLTYFQNEAQLDKSGLPSDRFFAERPEGSVSTLKIQRTQQEDSAVYLCASSPLRTGEQYFGPGTRLTVT.

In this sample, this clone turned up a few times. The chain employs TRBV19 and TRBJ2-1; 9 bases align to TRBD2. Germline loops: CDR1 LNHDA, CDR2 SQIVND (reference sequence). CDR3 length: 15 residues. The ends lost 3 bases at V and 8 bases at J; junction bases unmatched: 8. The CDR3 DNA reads TGTGCCAGTAGTATTACTAGCGGGTGGGGGGATGAGCAGTTCTTC. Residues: CASSITSGWGDEQFF. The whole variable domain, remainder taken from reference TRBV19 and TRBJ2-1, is DGGITQSPKYLFRKEGQNVTLSCEQNLNHDAMYWYRQDPGQGLRLIYYSQIVNDFQKGDIAEGYSVSREKKESFPLTVTSAQKNPTAFYLCASSITSGWGDEQFFGPGTRLTVL.

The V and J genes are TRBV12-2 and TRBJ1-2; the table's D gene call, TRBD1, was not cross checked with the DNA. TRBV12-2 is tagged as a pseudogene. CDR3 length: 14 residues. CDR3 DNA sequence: TGTGCAAGTCCAGGGGGCGCCTGGAACTATGGCTACACCTTC. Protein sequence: CASPGGAWNYGYTF.

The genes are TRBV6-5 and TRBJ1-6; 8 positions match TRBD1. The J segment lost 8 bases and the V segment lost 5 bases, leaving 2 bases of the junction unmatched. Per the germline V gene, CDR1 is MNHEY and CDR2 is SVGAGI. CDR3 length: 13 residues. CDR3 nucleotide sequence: TGTGCCAGCAGTCCAGGGGGCGATTCACCCCTCCACTTT. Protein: CASSPGGDSPLHF.

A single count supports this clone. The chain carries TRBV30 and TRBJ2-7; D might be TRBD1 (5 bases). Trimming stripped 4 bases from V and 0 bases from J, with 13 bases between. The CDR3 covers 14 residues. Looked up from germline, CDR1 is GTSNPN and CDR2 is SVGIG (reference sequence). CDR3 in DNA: TGTGCCTGGACTTCCCCAGGGCGCTCCTACGAGCAGTACTTC. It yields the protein CAWTSPGRSYEQYF.

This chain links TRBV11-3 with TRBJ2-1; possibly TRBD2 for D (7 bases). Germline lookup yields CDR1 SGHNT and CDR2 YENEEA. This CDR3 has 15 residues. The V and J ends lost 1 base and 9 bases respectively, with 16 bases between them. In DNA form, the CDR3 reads TGTGCCAGCAGCTTAGGGGGAGGGGGAATGGGTGAGCAGTTCTTC. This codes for CASSLGGGGMGEQFF.